These T cell receptor beta chains were read from a single sample in a study of blood T cell repertoires in COVID-19. Sequencing used immunoSEQ multiplex PCR; TCRdb keeps in-frame clones, though not all of them. Here the sample spans roughly 460,000 clones, about 90% being singletons. The sequencing sample was made of peripheral blood. The receptors originated from a man aged 18 to 35 with COVID-19, enrolled during active disease. Each CDR3 is given with its conserved first and last residue. Fields, in order: D gene, V gene, CDR3 protein. A D gene is named only where the DNA matches it firmly.

D: .; V: TRBV16; CDR3: CASSQSNGRDYEQYF
D: .; V: TRBV30; CDR3: CAWTAVNEQFF
D: TRBD1; V: TRBV6-6; CDR3: CASSHRRDRVGEQYF
D: .; V: TRBV13; CDR3: CASRWQGPGVPQHF
D: .; V: TRBV9; CDR3: CASSLDQGLEAFF
D: TRBD2; V: TRBV27; CDR3: CASSLWGGTANTGELFF
D: .; V: TRBV15; CDR3: CATSREVDRSRELFF
D: TRBD2; V: TRBV19; CDR3: CASSWSGGNYEQYF
D: .; V: TRBV5-1; CDR3: CASSFLPGNTEAFF
D: .; V: TRBV27; CDR3: CASSRWGGGDTEAFF
D: .; V: TRBV10-3; CDR3: CAISDGVGGTQYF
D: .; V: TRBV30; CDR3: CAWSVKGMNTEAFF
D: TRBD2; V: TRBV19; CDR3: CASTFSSGSYNEQFF
D: .; V: TRBV2; CDR3: CASNPERTGNTIYF
D: TRBD2; V: TRBV7-6; CDR3: CASSLGPSGVTYEQYF
D: .; V: TRBV19; CDR3: CASSTFMGRANVLTF
D: TRBD1; V: TRBV6-5; CDR3: CASSLQGASYEQYF
D: .; V: TRBV2; CDR3: CASSGLSSNQPQHF
D: .; V: TRBV30; CDR3: CAWRGTLLGSSYEQYF
D: .; V: TRBV19; CDR3: CASSSPPSTTQETQYF
D: .; V: TRBV4-1; CDR3: CASSQGWRQDSNQPQHF
D: .; V: TRBV5-1; CDR3: CASSLVRYNEQFF
D: .; V: TRBV7-9; CDR3: CASSPTGVGGYTF
D: TRBD1; V: TRBV5-1; CDR3: CASSSFRGTANTGELFF
D: TRBD2; V: TRBV24-1; CDR3: CATSGLAGVGEQYF
D: TRBD1; V: TRBV5-4; CDR3: CASSTGQQWETQYF
D: TRBD2; V: TRBV7-9; CDR3: CASSLAGAGGPYNEQFF
D: TRBD1; V: TRBV11-3; CDR3: CASSLVQGVHEQYF
D: TRBD2; V: TRBV3-1/TRBV3-2; CDR3: CASTPRGGGETQYF
D: .; V: TRBV27; CDR3: CASSMDYSYEQYF
D: .; V: TRBV2; CDR3: CASSRGRYNYGYTF
D: TRBD2; V: TRBV7-8; CDR3: CASSSGLGSGELFF
D: TRBD2; V: TRBV6-4; CDR3: CASSDASGGNNEQFF
D: TRBD1; V: TRBV5-1; CDR3: CASSLTDRGRSEAFF
D: .; V: TRBV19; CDR3: CASGTMVAVDSPLHF
D: TRBD1; V: TRBV20-1; CDR3: CSASGTGGSYEQYF
D: .; V: TRBV11-2; CDR3: CASSLGMGRYEQYF
D: .; V: TRBV6-6; CDR3: CASRNAGDTEAFF